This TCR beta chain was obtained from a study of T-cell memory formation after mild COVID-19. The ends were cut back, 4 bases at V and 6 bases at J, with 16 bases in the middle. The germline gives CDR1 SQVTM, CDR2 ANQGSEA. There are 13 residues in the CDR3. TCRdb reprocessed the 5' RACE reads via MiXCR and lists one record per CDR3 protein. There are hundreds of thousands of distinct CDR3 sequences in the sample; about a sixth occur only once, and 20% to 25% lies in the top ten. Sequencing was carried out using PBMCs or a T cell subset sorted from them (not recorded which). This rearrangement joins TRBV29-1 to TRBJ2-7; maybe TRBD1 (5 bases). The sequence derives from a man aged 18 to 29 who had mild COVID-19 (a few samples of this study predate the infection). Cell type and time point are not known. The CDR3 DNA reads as TGCAGCGTTGTTGTATTGTTAGGGGCCGAGCAGTACTTC. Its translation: CSVVVLLGAEQYF.